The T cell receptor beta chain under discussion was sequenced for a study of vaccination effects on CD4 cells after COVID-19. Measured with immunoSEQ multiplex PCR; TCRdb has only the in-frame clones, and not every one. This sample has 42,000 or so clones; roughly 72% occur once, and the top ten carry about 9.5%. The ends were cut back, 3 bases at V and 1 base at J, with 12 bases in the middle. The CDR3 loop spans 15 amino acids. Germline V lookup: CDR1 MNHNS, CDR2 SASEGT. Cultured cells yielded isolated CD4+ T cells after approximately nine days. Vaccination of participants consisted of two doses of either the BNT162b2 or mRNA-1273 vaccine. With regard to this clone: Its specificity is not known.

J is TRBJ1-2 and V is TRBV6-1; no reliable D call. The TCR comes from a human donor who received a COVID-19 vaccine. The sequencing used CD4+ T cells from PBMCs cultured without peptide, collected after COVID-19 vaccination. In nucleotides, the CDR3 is TGTGCCAGCAGTGATATTACAGCCCATAACTATGGCTACACCTTC. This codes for CASSDITAHNYGYTF.